Listed below are T cell receptor beta chains from one sample, sequenced in a study of T cell responses to AZD1222 COVID-19 vaccine. Clones were read by immunoSEQ multiplex PCR, and TCRdb kept only the in-frame ones, dropping some. The sample lists 180,000 or so clones, 85% to 95% seen once, with less than 3% in the top ten. The source material was peripheral blood, sampled on day 0 of AZD1222 vaccination. Receptors were obtained from an adult in good health. Both conserved end residues are part of each CDR3. The D gene is left open where the match is weak. A clone size is listed for some rows: how often the clone was seen (once, few, many), or a class if it is expanded.

V	D	size	J	length	DNA	CDR3
TRBV4-1	.	.	TRBJ2-3	14	TGCGCCAGCAGCCAAGGTCCGGGCACAGATACGCAGTATTTT	CASSQGPGTDTQYF
TRBV5-1	.	.	TRBJ2-7	15	TGCGCCAGCAGCTTGAGGGGGGCTTCCACCTACGAGCAGTACTTC	CASSLRGASTYEQYF
TRBV11-2	.	.	TRBJ1-1	16	TGTGCCAGCAGCGTAGGGCTGAACCCGGCGAACACTGAAGCTTTCTTT	CASSVGLNPANTEAFF
TRBV19	.	.	TRBJ2-1	16	TGTGCCAGTAGTGTTCGGACAACCGAACTGGGGAATGAGCAGTTCTTC	CASSVRTTELGNEQFF
TRBV5-1	.	.	TRBJ2-7	17	TGCGCCAGCAGCTTAAACCCGAGCGGCGTTGGGCGGAACGAGCAGTACTTC	CASSLNPSGVGRNEQYF
TRBV10-3	.	.	TRBJ2-7	17	TGTGCCATCAGTGAGGGACAGTCACTTGGAAACTCCTACGAGCAGTACTTC	CAISEGQSLGNSYEQYF
TRBV4-1	.	.	TRBJ1-5	14	TGCGCCAGCAGCCAAGACCTACAGGTCTGGCCCCAGCATTTT	CASSQDLQVWPQHF
TRBV5-1	.	.	TRBJ2-1	14	TGCGCCAGCAGCTTAGGGGAGACAGTCAATGAGCAGTTCTTC	CASSLGETVNEQFF
TRBV12-3/TRBV12-4	.	.	TRBJ1-2	13	TGTGCCAGCAGACGATTAGCTAACTATGGCTACACCTTC	CASRRLANYGYTF
TRBV7-9	.	.	TRBJ1-3	16	TGTGCCAGCAGCCCTTGGACAGCGGAGGCGGGAAACACCATATATTTT	CASSPWTAEAGNTIYF
TRBV15	.	.	TRBJ1-5	13	TGTGCCACCAGCAGTGGGGCGAATCAGCCCCAGCATTTT	CATSSGANQPQHF
TRBV6-6	.	few	TRBJ2-7	10	TGTGCCAGCACCATTCACGAGCAGTACTTC	CASTIHEQYF
TRBV6-5	.	.	TRBJ1-1	13	TGTGCCAGCAGAACCGCTGAACGGCGGGAAGCTTTCTTT	CASRTAERREAFF
TRBV9	TRBD1	.	TRBJ2-7	15	TGTGCCAGCAGCGTGGGACAGTCTAACTCCTACGAGCAGTACTTC	CASSVGQSNSYEQYF
TRBV6-2/TRBV6-3	.	.	TRBJ1-1	11	TGTGCCAGCAGTTACTCTTCTGAAGCTTTCTTT	CASSYSSEAFF
TRBV7-9	.	.	TRBJ2-7	13	TGTGCCAGCAGCTTAGTGGCGGGATACGAGCAGTACTTC	CASSLVAGYEQYF